This TCR beta chain originates from a study of T-cell reconstitution after alpha-beta-depleted transplantation in children. Germline trimming cut 6 bases from V and 8 bases from J; bases unmatched to any gene: 7. Germline CDR1 SQVTM, CDR2 ANQGSEA. The CDR3 runs 13 residues. Whole-study findings and limits: Approximately two months post-transplant, alpha-beta T cells reportedly originated from several hundred expanded graft clones. At day 60, the high TCRbeta diversity found in some patients originated from recipient T cells and thymic progenitors that had survived. A year post-transplant, T-cell counts and diversity derived mostly from newly produced T cells.

The authors prepared the TCRbeta library with unique molecular identifiers. MiXCR was run by TCRdb on the PCR reads, yielding one entry per CDR3 protein. The sample has approximately 170,000 distinct CDR3 sequences, over 8.5% seen once; the top ten hold roughly 13%. This clonotype occurred many times. Its antigen is currently unknown. The receptor was derived from a boy aged 2 to 10 with acute myeloid leukemia, due to receive a stem cell transplant. The V and J genes are TRBV29-1 and TRBJ1-2; 12 nucleotides line up with TRBD1. The sample here was PBMCs, taken before TCRalphabeta/CD19-depleted stem cell transplant. As DNA, the CDR3 is TGCAGCGTGCAACCGGGACAGGGGGCCGGCTACACCTTC. It encodes CSVQPGQGAGYTF.